This T cell receptor (beta chain) was identified during a study of blood T cell repertoires in COVID-19. About the research overall: Sample material is recorded as cDNA or gDNA derived from T cells, B-cell-depleted T cells, or PBMCs.

Authors' processing steps: Reference gene primer amplification gave estimated nucleated cell counts. Sequencing used immunoSEQ multiplex PCR; TCRdb keeps in-frame clones, though not all of them. V, J and clone size derive from that table, while D and trimming were established from the DNA sequence. The profile shows about 360,000 clones, 86% of them singletons. Germline CDR1 reads SGHRS; CDR2 reads YFSETQ. The germline V and J ends were trimmed by 4 bases and 5 bases, with 13 bases remaining between them. The CDR3 loop spans 13 amino acids. The chain is built from TRBV5-1 and TRBJ2-7, with D perhaps TRBD2 (5 bases). The sequenced material came from peripheral blood. The source of this sequence is an older woman with COVID-19, enrolled during active disease. The CDR3 DNA reads as TGCGCCAGCAGCAGCTACCCGGAGGACGAGCAGTACTTC. Translating it yields CASSSYPEDEQYF.